Presented here are 25 T cell receptor beta chains from one specimen sequenced in a study of cytomegalovirus exposure and HLA in healthy donors. With 60 Vbeta and 13 Jbeta primers, the PCR was carried out. Only in-frame clones appear in the TCRdb table, and some are missing; sequencing was by immunoSEQ multiplex PCR. The sample has about 150,000 clones, approximately 61% seen once. The sequenced sample consisted of PBMCs. The receptors here all came from a human donor in good health.

This chain uses TRBV19 with TRBJ2-5; possibly TRBD1 for D (6 bases). CDR3 size: 16 residues. Germline lookup yields CDR1 LNHDA and CDR2 SQIVND (reference sequence). Trimming took 5 bases from V and 3 from J, leaving 19 bases between them. The CDR3 protein is CASSPLTGQSEETQYF. CDR3 DNA sequence: TGTGCCAGTAGTCCACTCACCGGACAGTCAGAAGAGACCCAGTACTTC. The variable domain in full, with the rest retrieved from reference TRBV19 and TRBJ2-5, is DGGITQSPKYLFRKEGQNVTLSCEQNLNHDAMYWYRQDPGQGLRLIYYSQIVNDFQKGDIAEGYSVSREKKESFPLTVTSAQKNPTAFYLCASSPLTGQSEETQYFGPGTRLLVL.

This chain connects TRBV2 to TRBJ2-1; TRBD2 agrees at 9 bases. The V gene's germline CDR1 is SNHLY and CDR2 FYNNEI. The CDR3 runs 13 residues. V shed 10 bases and J 7 bases; nucleotides not matched to a gene: 8. The CDR3 here is CATLAGEANEQFF. CDR3 nucleotide sequence: TGTGCCACCTTAGCGGGAGAGGCGAATGAGCAGTTCTTC.

There are a few counts of this clone. The chain recombines TRBV5-1 with TRBJ2-7, with TRBD1 matching over 9 bases. From germline, CDR1 is SGHRS and CDR2 YFSETQ. The CDR3 extends over 16 amino acids. The V and J ends lost 0 bases and 5 bases, in that order; junction bases with no gene match: 9. CDR3 protein: CASSLGAGQGFNEQYF. Written as DNA, the CDR3 is TGCGCCAGCAGCTTGGGGGCGGGACAGGGCTTCAACGAGCAGTACTTC.

This chain links TRBV19 with TRBJ2-7; TRBD2 matches 9 bases. This CDR3 has 16 amino acids. J was trimmed by 4 bases and V by 5 bases; bases with no gene match: 12. The germline V gene has CDR1 LNHDA and CDR2 SQIVND (reference sequence). The CDR3 protein is CASSPRGSGRSYEQYF. In nucleotides, the CDR3 is TGTGCCAGTAGTCCCCGAGGTAGCGGGAGATCATACGAGCAGTACTTC.

The DNA of the CDR3 is TGTGCCAGCAGACCGTTCGGGAGCAACTACGAGCAGTACTTC. Protein sequence: CASRPFGSNYEQYF. V is TRBV28 and J is TRBJ2-7, with a tentative D call TRBD2 (6 bases). This CDR3 region has 14 residues. Germline CDR1 and CDR2: MDHEN and SYDVKM. The germline V and J ends were trimmed by 6 bases and 3 bases, with 15 bases remaining between them.

The chain uses TRBV6-1 and TRBJ2-1, with D perhaps matching TRBD2 (5 bases). Germline CDR1 is MNHNS and CDR2 is SASEGT. The CDR3 contains 13 residues. V lost 6 bases, J lost 4 bases, and 10 bases lay in between. The CDR3, as DNA: TGTGCCAGCAGCCGCCGGGATTACAATGAGCAGTTCTTC. Amino acids: CASSRRDYNEQFF.

The V gene is TRBV15, the J gene TRBJ1-2, with TRBD1 matching 7 bases. The V gene end was trimmed by 1 base and the J gene end by 4 bases; junction bases not matched to a gene: 6. Looked up from germline, CDR1 is LNHNV and CDR2 is YYDKDF (reference sequence). The CDR3 length is 15 residues. CDR3 DNA: TGTGCCACCAGCAGAGGTAGGACAGGAGCCTATGGCTACACCTTC. This sequence encodes CATSRGRTGAYGYTF.

This chain uses TRBV28 with TRBJ2-2; no clear D. Trimming stripped 6 bases from V and 9 bases from J, with 11 bases between. Germline values: CDR1 MDHEN, CDR2 SYDVKM. This CDR3 is 12 amino acids long. The CDR3, as DNA: TGTGCCAGCAGCGAGGAGCCCCGGGAGCTGTTTTTT. It codes for CASSEEPRELFF. Filled out from reference TRBV28 and TRBJ2-2, the complete variable domain reads DVKVTQSSRYLVKRTGEKVFLECVQDMDHENMFWYRQDPGLGLRLIYFSYDVKMKEKGDIPEGYSVSREKKERFSLILESASTNQTSMYLCASSEEPRELFFGEGSRLTVL.

V usage is TRBV7-9 and J usage is TRBJ2-3; 7 bases map to TRBD2. Germline V gives CDR1 SEHNR, CDR2 FQNEAQ (reference sequence). The CDR3 has 16 amino acids. The ends lost 5 bases at V and 1 base at J; junction bases unmatched: 9. CDR3 nucleotide sequence: TGTGCCAGCAGCCCCCCGCCGGGACTACGCACAGATACGCAGTATTTT. The encoded protein is CASSPPPGLRTDTQYF.

This rearrangement joins TRBV4-1 to TRBJ2-5, with TRBD2 matching over 7 bases. With the DNA end fitting TRBJ2-7 better, the J assignment may be wrong. CDR3 length equals 18 residues. Germline CDR1 is MGHRA and CDR2 is YSYEKL. The CDR3 loop is CASSQGLLASVSSYEQYF. CDR3 DNA sequence: TGCGCCAGCAGCCAAGGGCTACTAGCGTCGGTCAGCTCCTACGAGCAGTACTTC.

This clone was found a few times. This chain uses TRBV11-2 with TRBJ2-1; 7 nucleotides line up with TRBD1. Per the germline V gene, CDR1 is SGHAT and CDR2 is FQNNGV. J was trimmed by 9 bases and V by 4 bases; bases with no gene match: 9. The CDR3 is made up of 14 amino acids. CDR3 region: CASSSITGAGEQFF. The CDR3 nucleotides are TGTGCCAGCAGCTCAATAACAGGGGCGGGTGAGCAGTTCTTC.

This sequence joins TRBV5-6 and TRBJ1-5; 10 nucleotides agree with TRBD1. The junction had 4 bases not matched to a gene; V was cut back by 2 bases and J by 2 bases. CDR3 length: 16 amino acids. The V gene's germline CDR1 is SGHDT and CDR2 YYEEEE. The CDR3 region is CASSFGTGVGNQPQHF. The CDR3 DNA follows: TGTGCCAGCAGCTTCGGGACAGGGGTTGGCAATCAGCCCCAGCATTTT. Together with reference TRBV5-6 and TRBJ1-5, the CDR3 gives the full variable domain: DAGVTQSPTHLIKTRGQQVTLRCSPKSGHDTVSWYQQALGQGPQFIFQYYEEEERQRGNFPDRFSGHQFPNYSSELNVNALLLGDSALYLCASSFGTGVGNQPQHFGDGTRLSIL.

This chain connects TRBV5-1 to TRBJ1-1; D may be TRBD1 (6 bases). CDR3 length: 14 amino acids. Germline V lookup: CDR1 SGHRS, CDR2 YFSETQ. The germline V and J ends were trimmed by 2 bases and 1 base, with 9 bases remaining between them. The CDR3 reads CASSLQQGNTEAFF. CDR3 coding DNA: TGCGCCAGCAGCTTACAACAGGGGAACACTGAAGCTTTCTTT.

The CDR3 DNA reads TGTGCCAGCAGCTTCCGGGACAATGTCTACGAGCAGTACTTC. Its translation: CASSFRDNVYEQYF. J is TRBJ2-7 and V is TRBV13; D might be TRBD1 (6 bases). CDR1 PRHDT and CDR2 FYEKMQ come from the germline V gene (reference sequence). This CDR3 contains 14 residues. The germline V and J ends were trimmed by 3 bases and 3 bases, with 12 bases remaining between them.

The chain employs TRBV4-3 and TRBJ2-2; 9 nucleotides agree with TRBD2. Trimming took 0 bases from V and 3 from J; bases not matched to a gene: 5. This CDR3 is built from 17 residues. Germline values: CDR1 LGHNA, CDR2 YSLEER. CDR3 bases: TGCGCCAGCAGCCAAGATATGCTAGCGGGATACACCGGGGAGCTGTTTTTT. This sequence encodes CASSQDMLAGYTGELFF.

The V gene is TRBV4-2, the J gene TRBJ2-5; the match to TRBD2 covers 10 bases. V was pared by 0 bases and J by 0 bases, with 4 bases of the junction left unmatched. The CDR3 consists of 17 residues. Germline values: CDR1 LGHNA, CDR2 YNFKEQ. The CDR3 nucleotides read TGTGCCAGCAGCCAAGATAGTACTAGCGGGGACCAAGAGACCCAGTACTTC. Its protein product is CASSQDSTSGDQETQYF.

This clone was observed a handful of times. The chain carries TRBV2 and TRBJ1-4; 9 positions agree with TRBD1. The length of the CDR3 is 13 residues. Looked up from germline, CDR1 is SNHLY and CDR2 is FYNNEI. J lost 7 bases, V lost 8 bases, and 5 bases had no gene match. CDR3 amino acids: CASSRDRVEKLFF. The CDR3 DNA follows: TGTGCCAGCTCCCGGGACAGGGTTGAAAAACTGTTTTTT.

V and J are TRBV7-2 and TRBJ1-1; unclear D gene. Germline CDR1 is SGHTA and CDR2 is FQGNSA. The V gene lost 3 bases and the J gene lost 8 bases, with 10 bases spanning the gap. The CDR3 is 12 residues long. This CDR3 is CASSFDVGEAFF. In DNA, the CDR3 is TGTGCCAGCAGCTTTGATGTCGGGGAAGCTTTCTTT.

V usage is TRBV4-1 and J usage is TRBJ2-7; 7 bases are shared with TRBD2. Per the germline V gene, CDR1 is MGHRA and CDR2 is YSYEKL. The J segment lost 0 bases and the V segment lost 3 bases, leaving 14 bases of the junction unmatched. The CDR3 loop spans 18 amino acids. This CDR3 is CASSHYATGRPFSYEQYF. Written as DNA, the CDR3 is TGCGCCAGCAGCCACTACGCGACCGGGAGGCCCTTCTCCTACGAGCAGTACTTC.

The chain is built from TRBV10-3 and TRBJ2-3, with D possibly matching TRBD1 (5 bases). Trimming stripped 8 bases from V and 3 bases from J, with 6 bases between. This CDR3 spans 11 amino acids. Germline V gives CDR1 ENHRY, CDR2 SYGVKD. The CDR3 loop is CAIQGTDTQYF. The CDR3 region has the DNA TGTGCCATCCAGGGAACAGATACGCAGTATTTT.

The chain couples TRBV18 to TRBJ2-3, with TRBD2 matching over 14 bases. The CDR3 length is 16 residues. With V trimmed by 5 bases and J by 9 bases, 10 bases remained unmatched. Germline assignment: CDR1 KGHSH and CDR2 LQKENI. This chain's CDR3 is CASSSAGLAGGKTQYF. CDR3 DNA: TGTGCCAGCTCATCAGCTGGACTAGCGGGAGGAAAGACGCAGTATTTT.

The V and J genes are TRBV7-8 and TRBJ1-5; D unresolved. Germline lookup yields CDR1 SGHVS and CDR2 FQNEAQ. The CDR3 consists of 15 residues. The ends were cut back, 5 bases at V and 3 bases at J, with 14 bases in the middle. CDR3 coding DNA: TGTGCCAGCAGCCCCGATGAGGGTTTCAATCAGCCCCAGCATTTT. Translation: CASSPDEGFNQPQHF.

The J gene is TRBJ2-1, the V gene TRBV7-8, with 7 nucleotides matching TRBD1. V lost 5 bases, J lost 3 bases, and 7 bases stayed unmatched. There are 15 residues in the CDR3. Germline V lookup: CDR1 SGHVS, CDR2 FQNEAQ. The CDR3 region has the DNA TGTGCCAGCAGCGTGACAGGGAAACGCTACAATGAGCAGTTCTTC. Amino acids: CASSVTGKRYNEQFF.

The gene calls are TRBV10-3 and TRBJ2-7, with a possible D match to TRBD1 (6 bases). From germline, CDR1 is ENHRY and CDR2 SYGVKD. The CDR3 loop spans 14 amino acids. V shed 4 bases and J shed 2 bases, with 12 bases lying between them. The CDR3 bases are TGTGCCATCAGTGGTCAGGGGCTGACCTACGAGCAGTACTTC. Translation gives CAISGQGLTYEQYF.

This chain joins TRBV28 and TRBJ1-1, with D hard to call. The V end lost 0 bases, the J end lost 1 base, and 6 bases lay between the germline ends. Germline CDR1 reads MDHEN; CDR2 reads SYDVKM. This CDR3 has 14 amino acids. The DNA for the CDR3 is TGTGCCAGCAGTTTATGGCAGGAGAACACTGAAGCTTTCTTT. It translates to CASSLWQENTEAFF. Looking up the rest from reference TRBV28 and TRBJ1-1 gives the full variable domain: DVKVTQSSRYLVKRTGEKVFLECVQDMDHENMFWYRQDPGLGLRLIYFSYDVKMKEKGDIPEGYSVSREKKERFSLILESASTNQTSMYLCASSLWQENTEAFFGQGTRLTVV.